The clone carrying this T cell receptor (beta chain) has ten or more counts. Its target is unknown. The data derive from a study of molecular identifiers for immune sequencing clone quantification. General study results and limits: Investigators reportedly could detect spiked Jurkat TCR RNA from one cell among some 940,000 naive cells. Highly expanded clone sizes could be underestimated by identical TCR molecules sharing a barcode.

CDR1 is SNHLY and CDR2 is FYNNEI in the germline V gene. The CDR3 extends over 20 amino acids. Trimming stripped 7 bases from V and 3 bases from J, with 32 bases between. Both previously described methods and listed TCR primers were employed to make bulk TCR libraries. TCRdb re-analysed the PCR reads in MiXCR, keeping a single row per CDR3 protein. The data hold hundreds of thousands of distinct CDR3 sequences, with just under 20% observed a single time. Sequencing used naive CD8+ T cells from blood, with Jurkat cell RNA spiked in. The subset here: FACS-sorted CD8+CD4-CCR7+CD45RA+ naive T cells. This chain connects TRBV2 to TRBJ2-3, with TRBD1 as a possible D gene (5 bases). This receptor was identified in a human donor in good health. Some libraries in this study had Jurkat cell RNA spiked in. The CDR3 here is CASTLLRTLERGQDTDTQYF. CDR3 sequence (DNA): TGTGCCAGCACGCTCCTAAGGACCTTAGAAAGGGGCCAGGATACAGATACGCAGTATTTT.